Presented here are 27 T cell receptor beta chains from one specimen sequenced in a study of siplizumab effects on memory and regulatory T cells. Method: immunoSEQ multiplex PCR; TCRdb's copy keeps in-frame clones and lacks some. The sample records 60,000 to 65,000 clones, 65% to 80% being singletons. The sequencing input was memory CD4+ T cells sorted from blood. Source of these receptors: a human donor in good health.

This clone was picked up a small number of times. The CDR3 DNA is TGTGCCAGCAGTCCAGGGGGTGGGGTGCAGTACTTC. It yields the protein CASSPGGGVQYF. This rearrangement joins TRBV27 to TRBJ2-7; 7 positions agree with TRBD1. Trimming removed 5 bases from V and 9 bases from J; junction bases left unmatched: 7. Germline CDR1 MNHEY, CDR2 SMNVEV (reference sequence). This CDR3 region has 12 residues.

The DNA of the CDR3 is TGTGCCAGCAGCCTCCCCGACACCAACACCGGGGAGCTGTTTTTT. It codes for CASSLPDTNTGELFF. This chain links TRBV5-6 with TRBJ2-2, with unresolved D. This CDR3 has 15 amino acids. The V and J ends lost 4 bases and 2 bases respectively, with 12 bases between them. The V gene's germline CDR1 is SGHDT and CDR2 YYEEEE. Using reference TRBV5-6 and TRBJ2-2 for the parts outside the CDR3, the full variable domain is DAGVTQSPTHLIKTRGQQVTLRCSPKSGHDTVSWYQQALGQGPQFIFQYYEEEERQRGNFPDRFSGHQFPNYSSELNVNALLLGDSALYLCASSLPDTNTGELFFGEGSRLTVL.

This clone was seen more than once but under ten times. This chain uses TRBV6-5 with TRBJ1-6; D is unresolved. Germline values: CDR1 MNHEY, CDR2 SVGAGI. Trimming took 7 bases from V and 13 from J, leaving 14 bases between them. CDR3 length: 12 residues. CDR3 region: CASKSFQSPLHF. The DNA for the CDR3 is TGTGCCAGCAAAAGCTTTCAGTCGCCCCTCCACTTT.

The chain combines TRBV19 with TRBJ1-2, with 7 bases aligning to TRBD1. The CDR3 runs 14 residues. After removal of 7 bases from V and 4 bases from J, the junction contained 9 bases not matched to a gene. The germline gives CDR1 LNHDA, CDR2 SQIVND (reference sequence). This chain's CDR3 is CASTRQGFIYGYTF. CDR3 DNA sequence: TGTGCCAGTACCCGACAGGGATTCATCTATGGCTACACCTTC.

This chain uses TRBV5-6 with TRBJ2-7, with D possibly matching TRBD1 (6 bases). Trimming took off 0 bases at V and 3 bases at J, with 10 bases between the two ends. This CDR3 is built from 14 residues. CDR1 is SGHDT and CDR2 is YYEEEE in the germline V gene. The chain's CDR3 is CASSLDRAHYEQYF. The CDR3 DNA reads as TGTGCCAGCAGCTTGGACAGGGCCCACTACGAGCAGTACTTC.

The V call is TRBV27, the J call TRBJ1-6; 8 bases are a match to TRBD1. Trimming removed 6 bases from V and 8 bases from J; junction bases left unmatched: 9. Per germline, CDR1 MNHEY and CDR2 SMNVEV (reference sequence). The CDR3 sequence is 15 residues long. The CDR3 nucleotides read TGTGCCAGCAGCCGCAGGGGGCTTCAAGATTCACCCCTCCACTTT. Encoded protein: CASSRRGLQDSPLHF.

This sequence joins TRBV30 and TRBJ1-1; no clear D. The CDR3 totals 12 residues. Germline V gene sequence: CDR1 GTSNPN, CDR2 SVGIG (reference sequence). Trimming cost V 4 bases and J 4 bases, with 10 bases left between them. CDR3 loop: CAWNIGPTEAFF. The CDR3 DNA is TGTGCCTGGAACATCGGGCCCACTGAAGCTTTCTTT.

The chain recombines TRBV2 with TRBJ1-5; 9 bases are a match to TRBD1. The CDR3 totals 15 residues. CDR1 SNHLY and CDR2 FYNNEI come from the germline V gene. The J segment lost 7 bases and the V segment lost 6 bases, leaving 10 bases of the junction unmatched. CDR3: CASRYGTGLIQPQHF. The CDR3 DNA reads as TGTGCCAGCAGGTACGGGACAGGGTTAATCCAGCCCCAGCATTTT.

The chain couples TRBV19 to TRBJ1-2, with 8 positions matching TRBD1. The CDR3 is 15 amino acids. Per germline, CDR1 LNHDA and CDR2 SQIVND (reference sequence). The trim removed 0 bases at V and 4 bases at J, leaving 4 bases unmatched. The CDR3 loop is CASSIDLGQGYGYTF. The CDR3, as DNA: TGTGCCAGTAGTATAGATCTTGGACAGGGCTATGGCTACACCTTC.

This chain uses TRBV28 with TRBJ2-7; TRBD1 agrees at 9 bases. Germline V gene lookup returns CDR1 MDHEN and CDR2 SYDVKM. After removal of 6 bases from V and 6 bases from J, the junction contained 12 bases not matched to a gene. This CDR3 region has 15 residues. In DNA form, the CDR3 reads TGTGCCAGCAGCCCACCGGGACAGGGAACCTTCGAGCAGTACTTC. Its protein product is CASSPPGQGTFEQYF. Variable domain in full (rest from reference TRBV28 and TRBJ2-7): DVKVTQSSRYLVKRTGEKVFLECVQDMDHENMFWYRQDPGLGLRLIYFSYDVKMKEKGDIPEGYSVSREKKERFSLILESASTNQTSMYLCASSPPGQGTFEQYFGPGTRLTVT.

The chain employs TRBV2 and TRBJ2-1; 9 bases match TRBD2. CDR3 length: 14 residues. Germline CDR1 is SNHLY and CDR2 is FYNNEI. The trim removed 8 bases at V and 6 bases at J, leaving 8 bases unmatched. CDR3 residues: CASSRTSVGNEQFF. The DNA for the CDR3 is TGTGCCAGCTCACGGACTAGCGTGGGCAATGAGCAGTTCTTC.

This rearrangement joins TRBV7-8 to TRBJ1-4, with 11 bases lining up with TRBD1. CDR1 and CDR2 (germline): SGHVS, FQNEAQ. CDR3 length: 16 amino acids. Germline trimming cut 4 bases from V and 8 bases from J; bases unmatched to any gene: 9. The CDR3 loop reads CASSSGQGARREKLFF. In nucleotides, the CDR3 is TGTGCCAGCAGCTCCGGACAGGGGGCGAGAAGGGAAAAACTGTTTTTT.

This clone was detected once. This chain uses TRBV7-2 with TRBJ2-5; no clear D gene. V was clipped by 1 base and J by 1 base, with 10 bases between them. CDR3 size: 15 residues. The germline gives CDR1 SGHTA, CDR2 FQGNSA. The CDR3 DNA reads TGTGCCAGCAGCTTAGTAGGTTTCTCCCAAGAGACCCAGTACTTC. Amino acids: CASSLVGFSQETQYF.

The V and J genes are TRBV14 and TRBJ2-5; TRBD2 might be the D (6 bases). Germline V CDR1 and CDR2: SGHDN, FVKESK. Trimming stripped 2 bases from V and 5 bases from J, with 12 bases between. There are 14 residues in the CDR3. In nucleotides, the CDR3 is TGTGCCAGCAGCCAAAGACTAGTCCAGGAGACCCAGTACTTC. This gives the protein CASSQRLVQETQYF.

This chain links TRBV5-1 with TRBJ1-6, with D possibly matching TRBD1 (5 bases). The CDR3 is 15 residues long. The germline V and J ends were trimmed by 4 bases and 7 bases, with 15 bases remaining between them. CDR1 and CDR2 (germline): SGHRS, YFSETQ. The CDR3: CASSISGLVNSPLHF. In DNA, the CDR3 is TGCGCCAGCAGCATATCAGGGTTAGTGAATTCACCCCTCCACTTT.

The V gene is TRBV18, the J gene TRBJ2-3; 10 nucleotides match TRBD2. The germline V gene encodes CDR1 KGHSH and CDR2 LQKENI. The length of the CDR3 is 17 residues. V trimming: 0 bases; J trimming: 3 bases; junction bases outside the gene matches: 6. CDR3 region: CASSPPAPGLATDTQYF. The CDR3, as DNA: TGTGCCAGCTCACCACCAGCGCCGGGACTAGCGACAGATACGCAGTATTTT. Filled out from reference TRBV18 and TRBJ2-3, the complete variable domain reads NAGVMQNPRHLVRRRGQEARLRCSPMKGHSHVYWYRQLPEEGLKFMVYLQKENIIDESGMPKERFSAEFPKEGPSILRIQQVVRGDSAAYFCASSPPAPGLATDTQYFGPGTRLTVL.

The chain links TRBV7-3 to TRBJ1-1; TRBD1 aligns across 8 bases. Trimming took 5 bases from V and 2 from J; bases not matched to a gene: 7. CDR3 size: 15 residues. The V gene's germline CDR1 is SGHTA and CDR2 FQGTGA. CDR3 sequence (DNA): TGTGCCAGCAGCCAACTCGCAGGGGGCAACACTGAAGCTTTCTTT. Protein: CASSQLAGGNTEAFF.

This clone has a handful of counts. V gene TRBV6-5 combines with J gene TRBJ2-6; TRBD1 matches at 7 bases. The V segment lost 5 bases and the J segment 10 bases; nucleotides outside the gene matches: 8. Per germline, CDR1 MNHEY and CDR2 SVGAGI. This CDR3 is built from 14 residues. CDR3 loop: CASSIQGRQNVLTF. Written as DNA, the CDR3 is TGTGCCAGCAGTATACAGGGGCGCCAGAACGTCCTGACTTTC.

This clone was recorded only once. J is TRBJ2-3 and V is TRBV11-1; 8 bases align to TRBD2. Germline trimming cut 8 bases from V and 4 bases from J; bases unmatched to any gene: 8. This CDR3 has 14 residues. Germline values: CDR1 SGHAT, CDR2 FQDESV (reference sequence). In DNA, the CDR3 is TGTGCCAGCTGCCCCCGGGAGGGTGCAGATACGCAGTATTTT. This codes for CASCPREGADTQYF.

The V call is TRBV6-5, the J call TRBJ2-7; TRBD2 aligns across 10 bases. This CDR3 has 14 residues. Trimming removed 5 bases from V and 3 bases from J; junction bases left unmatched: 4. CDR1 MNHEY and CDR2 SVGAGI come from the germline V gene. The CDR3 nucleotides are TGTGCCAGCAGTCGTAGCGGGGGGATCTACGAGCAGTACTTC. Translating gives CASSRSGGIYEQYF.

J is TRBJ2-2 and V is TRBV7-2; possible D gene TRBD2, 6 bases. The CDR3 has 16 residues. CDR1 and CDR2 from the germline V gene are SGHTA and FQGNSA. Trimming pared 5 bases from V and 1 base from J, leaving 14 bases between. The CDR3 reads CASSAVAGWNTGELFF. CDR3 nucleotide sequence: TGTGCCAGCAGCGCTGTCGCGGGGTGGAACACCGGGGAGCTGTTTTTT.

This clone was seen more than once but under ten times. J is TRBJ1-4 and V is TRBV14; D is unresolved. The CDR3 totals 15 residues. Trimming removed 0 bases at V and 7 bases at J, with 12 bases between. Per the germline V gene, CDR1 is SGHDN and CDR2 is FVKESK. CDR3 DNA: TGTGCCAGCAGCCAAGATATCGGCAGGTTTGAAAAACTGTTTTTT. Encoded protein: CASSQDIGRFEKLFF.

V gene TRBV2 combines with J gene TRBJ1-2; the match to TRBD1 covers 7 bases. Germline assignment: CDR1 SNHLY and CDR2 FYNNEI. The trim removed 7 bases at V and 4 bases at J, leaving 9 bases unmatched. The CDR3 contains 14 residues. CDR3 in DNA: TGTGCCAGCACCGGGACAGCGGCCTTCTATGGCTACACCTTC. Translating gives CASTGTAAFYGYTF.

The rearrangement joins TRBV28 to TRBJ1-2, with 8 bases aligning to TRBD1. Germline V gene sequence: CDR1 MDHEN, CDR2 SYDVKM. V dropped 7 bases and J dropped 5; count of bases not matched to a gene: 3. The CDR3 loop spans 12 amino acids. The CDR3 loop is CASTGQGYGYTF. DNA for the CDR3: TGTGCCAGCACCGGACAGGGTTATGGCTACACCTTC.

The chain couples TRBV29-1 to TRBJ2-3; D perhaps matches TRBD2 (5 bases). V lost 7 bases and J 1 base, leaving 15 bases between the germline ends. CDR1 and CDR2 (germline): SQVTM, ANQGSEA. The CDR3 consists of 14 residues. CDR3: CSAGIGVGTDTQYF. CDR3 DNA sequence: TGCAGCGCCGGGATTGGAGTGGGCACAGATACGCAGTATTTT.

The chain recombines TRBV18 with TRBJ2-6, with TRBD1 matching over 8 bases. The CDR3 has 16 residues. V lost 3 bases to trimming and J lost 0 bases; unmatched junction nucleotides: 1. Germline values: CDR1 KGHSH, CDR2 LQKENI. CDR3 region: CASSPQGASGANVLTF. The CDR3 bases are TGTGCCAGCTCACCTCAGGGGGCCTCTGGGGCCAACGTCCTGACTTTC.

This clone appeared a single time. J is TRBJ1-6 and V is TRBV5-4, with 9 nucleotides matching TRBD1. The germline gives CDR1 SGHNT, CDR2 YYREEE (reference sequence). The CDR3 contains 16 residues. V lost 2 bases and J lost 10; bases outside the gene matches: 10. The CDR3 loop is CASSLGDREIQSPLHF. DNA for the CDR3: TGTGCCAGCAGCTTAGGGGACAGGGAGATCCAGTCACCCCTCCACTTT. The variable domain in full, with the rest retrieved from reference TRBV5-4 and TRBJ1-6, is ETGVTQSPTHLIKTRGQQVTLRCSSQSGHNTVSWYQQALGQGPQFIFQYYREEENGRGNFPPRFSGLQFPNYSSELNVNALELDDSALYLCASSLGDREIQSPLHFGNGTRLTVT.